This section outlines one T cell receptor beta chain sequence together with its context. Looked up from germline, CDR1 is SGHAT and CDR2 is FQDESV (reference sequence). Between the trimmed V and J ends, which lost 5 bases and 9 bases, there was a span of 22 bases. This CDR3 spans 15 amino acids. These data originate in a study of blood T cell repertoires in COVID-19. At the level of the study: Samples of COVID-19 (acute and convalescent) were obtained from the United States, Italy and Spain. PBMCs, B-cell-depleted T cells, or T cells provided the cDNA or gDNA that made up the material.

The assay was immunoSEQ multiplex PCR, and TCRdb's table has in-frame clones only and misses some. Of roughly 100,000 clones listed, over 85% are singletons. The TCR comes from a woman aged 80 or over in a cohort sampled during active COVID-19. The rearrangement joins TRBV11-1 to TRBJ2-5, with a possible D match to TRBD1 (6 bases). The material sequenced was peripheral blood. The CDR3 loop is CASSLARGIDEAQYF. The CDR3 nucleotides read TGTGCCAGCAGCCTCGCCAGGGGAATAGATGAGGCCCAGTACTTC. The variable domain in full, completed from reference TRBV11-1 and TRBJ2-5, reads EAEVAQSPRYKITEKSQAVAFWCDPISGHATLYWYRQILGQGPELLVQFQDESVVDDSQLPKDRFSAERLKGVDSTLKIQPAELGDSAMYLCASSLARGIDEAQYFGPGTRLLVL.